This entry lists 14 T cell receptor beta chains sequenced from one sample in a study of blood T cell repertoires in COVID-19. Method: immunoSEQ multiplex PCR; TCRdb's copy keeps in-frame clones and lacks some. The sample records a few hundred thousand clones, about nine tenths being singletons. Sequenced: PBMCs or T cells enriched from blood (not recorded which). Receptors originate from a woman between 18 and 29 years old who had recovered from COVID-19.

This rearrangement joins TRBV15 to TRBJ2-5, with no clear D. This CDR3 region has 13 residues. CDR1 is LNHNV, CDR2 YYDKDF, per germline (reference sequence). Trimming pared 1 base from V and 4 bases from J, leaving 7 bases between. The CDR3 sequence is CATSRGPSETQYF. The CDR3 DNA reads as TGTGCCACCAGCAGAGGGCCTTCAGAGACCCAGTACTTC.

This clone was recorded a few times. V is TRBV11-2 and J is TRBJ2-4, with 7 bases fitting TRBD2. This CDR3 is 14 amino acids long. Germline V gives CDR1 SGHAT, CDR2 FQNNGV. V trimming: 6 bases; J trimming: 3 bases; junction bases outside the gene matches: 5. The CDR3 region is CASSPGGSKNIQYF. In DNA form, the CDR3 reads TGTGCCAGCAGTCCCGGGGGGAGCAAAAACATTCAGTACTTC.

This chain uses TRBV18 with TRBJ2-2; no definite D call. This CDR3 contains 12 residues. V dropped 3 bases and J dropped 3 bases, with 2 bases sitting between them. Germline CDR1 reads KGHSH; CDR2 reads LQKENI. Written as DNA, the CDR3 is TGTGCCAGCTCACCCTACACCGGGGAGCTGTTTTTT. Protein product: CASSPYTGELFF.

V usage is TRBV19 and J usage is TRBJ1-6; D ambiguous. Germline V gene lookup returns CDR1 LNHDA and CDR2 SQIVND (reference sequence). The CDR3 is made up of 15 amino acids. V lost 0 bases to trimming and J lost 10 bases, with 13 bases between them. CDR3 sequence (DNA): TGTGCCAGTAGTATAGAGGGAGGGTCGGCCTCACCCCTCCACTTT. Its translation: CASSIEGGSASPLHF.

This clone has just a few counts. The rearrangement links TRBV4-1 to TRBJ2-6; 9 nucleotides match TRBD1. The germline CDR1 and CDR2 sequences are MGHRA and YSYEKL. V trimming: 0 bases; J trimming: 1 base; junction bases outside the gene matches: 1. The CDR3 is made up of 17 amino acids. The CDR3 region is CASSQEGQGSGANVLTF. The CDR3 coding sequence is TGCGCCAGCAGCCAAGAGGGACAGGGTTCTGGGGCCAACGTCCTGACTTTC.

This clone was detected only a few times. CDR3 nucleotides: TGTGCCAGCAGCCAAGGGTCGGGGGGGACAACTTACTACAATGAGCAGTTCTTC. As protein: CASSQGSGGTTYYNEQFF. This rearrangement joins TRBV3-1 (or the pseudogene TRBV3-2) to TRBJ2-1; 8 positions match TRBD2. The V gene's germline CDR1 is LGHDT and CDR2 YNNKEL (reference sequence). The trim removed 1 base at V and 3 bases at J, leaving 11 bases unmatched. The CDR3 has 18 residues.

The rearrangement uses TRBV7-2 and TRBJ1-5, with a weak D call TRBD1 (5 bases). V dropped 2 bases and J dropped 7 bases, with 15 bases sitting between them. Per the germline V gene, CDR1 is SGHTA and CDR2 is FQGNSA. The length of the CDR3 is 15 residues. CDR3 in amino acids: CASSLWAGKFQPQHF. The CDR3 nucleotides are TGTGCCAGCAGCTTATGGGCAGGGAAATTCCAGCCCCAGCATTTT.

V usage is TRBV28 and J usage is TRBJ1-1; 9 bases are shared with TRBD1. V dropped 4 bases and J dropped 2; count of bases not matched to a gene: 8. The germline CDR1 and CDR2 sequences are MDHEN and SYDVKM. The CDR3 spans 16 residues. CDR3 residues: CASSSTGTGPNTEAFF. The CDR3 region has the DNA TGTGCCAGCAGTTCCACCGGGACAGGGCCTAACACTGAAGCTTTCTTT.

There are a few counts of this clone. The chain carries TRBV27 and TRBJ1-1; D perhaps matches TRBD1 (6 bases). This CDR3 spans 15 amino acids. Germline V lookup: CDR1 MNHEY, CDR2 SMNVEV (reference sequence). V lost 6 bases and J lost 1, with 15 bases in between. The DNA for the CDR3 is TGTGCCAGCAGCCGGACAGTTGGATCGAACACTGAAGCTTTCTTT. Amino acids: CASSRTVGSNTEAFF.

V usage is TRBV14 and J usage is TRBJ1-1; no definite D call. CDR1 and CDR2 (germline): SGHDN, FVKESK. Trimming left V 1 base short and J 6 bases short, with 9 bases between. The CDR3 length is 13 residues. CDR3 DNA sequence: TGTGCCAGCAGCCAAGTCATCGGGGCTGAAGCTTTCTTT. It encodes CASSQVIGAEAFF.

The chain combines TRBV5-1 with TRBJ2-1; no firm D call. V was shortened by 3 bases and J by 0 bases, with 4 bases between the two germline ends. The germline CDR1 and CDR2 sequences are SGHRS and YFSETQ. CDR3 length: 13 amino acids. CDR3 bases: TGCGCCAGCAGCTCGAGCTCCTACAATGAGCAGTTCTTC. Translated: CASSSSSYNEQFF.

This chain connects TRBV5-1 to TRBJ1-5, with D possibly being TRBD1 (5 bases). V was trimmed by 6 bases and J by 1 base, leaving 14 bases between them. This CDR3 comprises 15 residues. Germline lookup yields CDR1 SGHRS and CDR2 YFSETQ. The CDR3 sequence: CASKLSSGSNQPQHF. As DNA, the CDR3 is TGCGCCAGCAAATTAAGTTCAGGGAGCAATCAGCCCCAGCATTTT.

This chain links TRBV7-3 with TRBJ1-4, with D tentatively TRBD1 (5 bases). V lost 2 bases to trimming and J lost 0 bases, with 7 bases between them. The length of the CDR3 is 15 residues. Germline V gene sequence: CDR1 SGHTA, CDR2 FQGTGA. CDR3: CASSLEGATNEKLFF. The CDR3 bases are TGTGCCAGCAGCTTAGAAGGGGCAACTAATGAAAAACTGTTTTTT.

V usage is TRBV5-4 and J usage is TRBJ2-1; no firm D call. The CDR3 is 15 amino acids. CDR1 SGHNT and CDR2 YYREEE come from the germline V gene (reference sequence). V was trimmed by 0 bases and J by 3 bases, leaving 10 bases between them. In DNA, the CDR3 is TGTGCCAGCAGCTTGGACGGCGGCTACTACAATGAGCAGTTCTTC. Translation gives CASSLDGGYYNEQFF.